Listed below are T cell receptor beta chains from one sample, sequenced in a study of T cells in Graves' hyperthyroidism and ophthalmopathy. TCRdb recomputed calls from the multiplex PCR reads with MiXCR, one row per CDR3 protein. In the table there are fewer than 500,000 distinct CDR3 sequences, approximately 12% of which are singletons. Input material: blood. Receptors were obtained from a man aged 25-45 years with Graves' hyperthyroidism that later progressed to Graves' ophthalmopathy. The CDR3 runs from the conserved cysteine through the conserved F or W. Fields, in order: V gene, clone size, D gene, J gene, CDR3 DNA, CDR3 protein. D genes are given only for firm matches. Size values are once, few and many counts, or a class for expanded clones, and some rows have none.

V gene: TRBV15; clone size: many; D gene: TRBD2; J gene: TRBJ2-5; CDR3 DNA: TGTGCCACCAGCAGAGAAGCGGGGGGGCGGGAGGAGACCCAGTACTTC; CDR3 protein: CATSREAGGREETQYF
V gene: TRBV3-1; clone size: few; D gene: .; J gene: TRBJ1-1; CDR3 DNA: TGTGCCAGCAGCCAAGATCAGGGAGCGGCCACTGAAGCTTTCTTT; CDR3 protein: CASSQDQGAATEAFF
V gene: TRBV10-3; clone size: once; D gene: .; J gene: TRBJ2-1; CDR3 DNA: TGTGCCACACGGCCCAGGGGGAGGAATGGGCAGTTCTTC; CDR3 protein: CATRPRGRNGQFF
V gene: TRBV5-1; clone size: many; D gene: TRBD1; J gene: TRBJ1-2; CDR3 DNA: TGCGCCAGCAGCTTGAAAGGGGACAGCTACAGAGGGGGCTACACCTTC; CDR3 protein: CASSLKGDSYRGGYTF
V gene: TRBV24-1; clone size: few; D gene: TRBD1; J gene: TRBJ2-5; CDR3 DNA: TGTGCCACCAGTGTTAGGACAGGGGAAGAGAAGGAGACCCAGTACTTC; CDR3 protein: CATSVRTGEEKETQYF
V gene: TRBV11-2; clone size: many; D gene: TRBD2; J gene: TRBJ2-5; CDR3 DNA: TGTGCCAGCAGCCCATCACACGGGGGGCAAGAGACCCAGTACTTC; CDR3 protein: CASSPSHGGQETQYF
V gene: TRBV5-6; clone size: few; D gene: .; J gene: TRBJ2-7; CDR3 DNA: TGTGCCAGCAGGGGCCGGTCGTGGGAAACCTACGAGCAGTACTTC; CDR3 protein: CASRGRSWETYEQYF
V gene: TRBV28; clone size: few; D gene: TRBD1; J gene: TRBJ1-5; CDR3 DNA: TGTGCCAGCAGAAATACAGGGGGCAATCAGCCCCAGCATTTT; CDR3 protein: CASRNTGGNQPQHF
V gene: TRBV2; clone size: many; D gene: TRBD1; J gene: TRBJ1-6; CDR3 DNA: TGTGCCAGCAGTGACAAGTCACAGGGGAATTCACCCCTCCACTTT; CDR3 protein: CASSDKSQGNSPLHF
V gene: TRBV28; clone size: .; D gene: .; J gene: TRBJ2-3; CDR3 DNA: TGTGCCAGCAGTTTTCCTACCCCTGGGGCCCGACTGCAGGTCTCGACAGATACGCAGTATTTT; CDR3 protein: CASSFPTPGARLQVSTDTQYF
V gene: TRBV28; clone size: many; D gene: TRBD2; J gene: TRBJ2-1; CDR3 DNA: TGTGCCAGCAGTGACGGGGGGGCCTCCTACAATGAGCAGTTCTTC; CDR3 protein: CASSDGGASYNEQFF
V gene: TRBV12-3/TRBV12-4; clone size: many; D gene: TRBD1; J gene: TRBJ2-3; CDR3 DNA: TGTGCCAGCAGTTCACAGGGGTCAGATACGCAGTATTTT; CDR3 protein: CASSSQGSDTQYF
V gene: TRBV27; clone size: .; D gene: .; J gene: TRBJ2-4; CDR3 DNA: TGTGCCAGCAGTTTTAAGGGTTGGAAAAACATTCAGTACTTC; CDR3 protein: CASSFKGWKNIQYF
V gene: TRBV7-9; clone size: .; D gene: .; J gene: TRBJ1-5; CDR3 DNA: TGTGCCAGCAGCCACAACACGCAGCCCCAGCATTTT; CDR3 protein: CASSHNTQPQHF
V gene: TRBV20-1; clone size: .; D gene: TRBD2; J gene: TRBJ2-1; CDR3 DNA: TGCAGTGCTCTTAAGTTAGCGGGGGAGCACAATGAGCAGTTCTTC; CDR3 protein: CSALKLAGEHNEQFF
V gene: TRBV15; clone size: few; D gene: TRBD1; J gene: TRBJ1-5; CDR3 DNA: TGTGCCACCAGCTCTTATCCGGGACAGGGGGCCCAGCCCCAGCATTTT; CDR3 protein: CATSSYPGQGAQPQHF
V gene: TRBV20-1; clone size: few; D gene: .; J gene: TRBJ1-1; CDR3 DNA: TGCAGTGCTATTCGGACAGCGAACACTGAAGCTTTCTTT; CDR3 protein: CSAIRTANTEAFF
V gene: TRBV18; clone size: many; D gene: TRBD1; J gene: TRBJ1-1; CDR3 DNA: TGTGCCAGCTCACAAACGGACAGGGCGAACACTGAAGCTTTCTTT; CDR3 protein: CASSQTDRANTEAFF
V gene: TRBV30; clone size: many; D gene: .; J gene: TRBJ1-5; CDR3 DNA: TGTGCCTGGAGGGGATCCCACAATCAGCCCCAGCATTTT; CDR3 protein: CAWRGSHNQPQHF
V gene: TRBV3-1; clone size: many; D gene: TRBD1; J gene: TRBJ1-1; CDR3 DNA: TGTGCCAGCAGCCCTTACAGGGGATCGAACACTGAAGCTTTCTTT; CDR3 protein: CASSPYRGSNTEAFF
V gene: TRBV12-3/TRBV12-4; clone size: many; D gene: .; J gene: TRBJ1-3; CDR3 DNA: TGTGCCAGCAAACAGAGCTCTGGAAACACCATATATTTT; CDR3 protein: CASKQSSGNTIYF
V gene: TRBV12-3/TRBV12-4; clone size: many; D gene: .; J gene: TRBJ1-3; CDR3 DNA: TGTGCCGGCACCTGGGGGGGAAACACCATATATTTT; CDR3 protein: CAGTWGGNTIYF
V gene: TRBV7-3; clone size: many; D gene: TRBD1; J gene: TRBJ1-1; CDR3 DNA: TGTGCCAGCAGCCTACAGGGGATGAACACTGAAGCTTTCTTT; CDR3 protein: CASSLQGMNTEAFF
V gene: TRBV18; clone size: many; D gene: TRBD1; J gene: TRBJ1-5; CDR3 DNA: TGTGCCAGCTCACCACCTGGACAGGGGGGGTATCAGCCCCAGCATTTT; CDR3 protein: CASSPPGQGGYQPQHF
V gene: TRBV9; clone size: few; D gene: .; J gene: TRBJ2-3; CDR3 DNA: TGTGCCAGCAGCGTAGACTGGACAGATACGCAGTATTTT; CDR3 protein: CASSVDWTDTQYF
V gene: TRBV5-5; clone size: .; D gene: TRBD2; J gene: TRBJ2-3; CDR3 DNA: TGTGCCAGCAGTCCCACTAGCGGGGGACTCACAGATACGCAGTATTTT; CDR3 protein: CASSPTSGGLTDTQYF
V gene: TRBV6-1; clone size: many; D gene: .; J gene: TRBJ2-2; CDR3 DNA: TGTGCCAGCAGTTCATACAGGGACGGCACCGGGGAGCTGTTTTTT; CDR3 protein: CASSSYRDGTGELFF
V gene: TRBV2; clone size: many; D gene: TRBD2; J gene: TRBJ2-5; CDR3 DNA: TGTGCCAGCAGTGAACTGGGCGGGGGGGCCCGGGAGACCCAGTACTTC; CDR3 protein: CASSELGGGARETQYF
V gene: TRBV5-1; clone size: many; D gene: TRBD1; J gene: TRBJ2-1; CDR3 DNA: TGCGCCAGCAGCTCGGGACAGACCATCGTGGATGAGCAGTTCTTC; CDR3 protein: CASSSGQTIVDEQFF
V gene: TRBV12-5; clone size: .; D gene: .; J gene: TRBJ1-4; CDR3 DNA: TGTGCTAGTGGTTTCCTCAGGGGTTTGAATGAAAAACTGTTTTTT; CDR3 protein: CASGFLRGLNEKLFF
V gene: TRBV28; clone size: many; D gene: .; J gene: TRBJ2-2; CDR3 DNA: TGTGCCAGCAGTTCCTTTACAGGGATTCGGGCCGGGGAGCTGTTTTTT; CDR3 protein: CASSSFTGIRAGELFF
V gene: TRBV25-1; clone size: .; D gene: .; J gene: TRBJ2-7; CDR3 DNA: TGTGCCAGCACTAGGGGCCGCGAGCAGTACTTC; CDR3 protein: CASTRGREQYF
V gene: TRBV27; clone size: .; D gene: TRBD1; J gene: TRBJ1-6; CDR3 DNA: TGTGCCAGCAGTTTGGGACAGGGGTATTATAATTCACCCCTCCACTTT; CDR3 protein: CASSLGQGYYNSPLHF
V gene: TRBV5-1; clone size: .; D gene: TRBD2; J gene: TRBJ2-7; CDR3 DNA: TGCGCCAGCAGCCCGGGGGGGGGTAACGAGCGGTACTTC; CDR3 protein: CASSPGGGNERYF
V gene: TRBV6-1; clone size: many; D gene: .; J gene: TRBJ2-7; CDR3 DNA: TGTGCCAGCAGTGACGAGCTAGCGCGGCACGAGCAGTACTTC; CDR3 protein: CASSDELARHEQYF
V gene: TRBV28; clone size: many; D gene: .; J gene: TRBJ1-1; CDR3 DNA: TGTGCCAGCAGTGCGCATGGTGAAGCTTTCTTT; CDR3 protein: CASSAHGEAFF
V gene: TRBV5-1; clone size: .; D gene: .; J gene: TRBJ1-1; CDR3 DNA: TGCGCCAGCAGCTCAGGAAGGTTGAACACTGAAGCTTTCTTT; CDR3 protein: CASSSGRLNTEAFF
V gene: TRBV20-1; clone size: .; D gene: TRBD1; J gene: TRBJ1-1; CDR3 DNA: TGCAGTGCACTCCGGACAGGCAGAAACACTGAAGCTTTCTTT; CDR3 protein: CSALRTGRNTEAFF
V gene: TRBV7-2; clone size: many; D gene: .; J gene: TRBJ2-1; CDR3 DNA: TGTGCCAGCAGCCTCACCCCCACGGGATACAATGAGCAGTTCTTC; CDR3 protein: CASSLTPTGYNEQFF
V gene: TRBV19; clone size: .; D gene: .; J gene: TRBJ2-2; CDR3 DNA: TGTGCCAGTAGAGCCGGGACCGCGGTTGTCGGGGAGCTGTTTTTT; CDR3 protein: CASRAGTAVVGELFF
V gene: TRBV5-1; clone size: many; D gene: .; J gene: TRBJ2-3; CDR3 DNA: TGCGCCAGCAGCCGCCTGGGGGTGAGAGATACGCAGTATTTT; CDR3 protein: CASSRLGVRDTQYF
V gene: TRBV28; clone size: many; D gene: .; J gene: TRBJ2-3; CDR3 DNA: TGTGCCAGCAGTCTTCTTTTCACAGATACGCAGTATTTT; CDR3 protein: CASSLLFTDTQYF
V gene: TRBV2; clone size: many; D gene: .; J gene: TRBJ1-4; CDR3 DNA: TGTGCCAGCAGTGAAGGGGCGGATGTAATTAGGGAAAAACTGTTTTTT; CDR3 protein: CASSEGADVIREKLFF
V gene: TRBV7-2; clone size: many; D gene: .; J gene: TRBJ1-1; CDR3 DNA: TGTGCCAGCAGCTTAAGGTGGACCGAGAAAGCTTTCTTT; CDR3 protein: CASSLRWTEKAFF
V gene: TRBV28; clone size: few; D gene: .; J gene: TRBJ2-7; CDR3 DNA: TGTGCCAGCAGTTTTTCCTGGCCTGAGCAGTACTTC; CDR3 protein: CASSFSWPEQYF
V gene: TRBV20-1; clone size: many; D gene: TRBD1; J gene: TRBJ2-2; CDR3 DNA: TGCAGTGCCACGAGACAGGGTCACACCGGGGAGCTGTTTTTT; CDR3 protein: CSATRQGHTGELFF
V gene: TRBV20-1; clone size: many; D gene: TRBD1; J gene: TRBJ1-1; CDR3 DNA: TGCAGTGCTTTCCGGACAGGGGTGAACACTGAAGCTTTCTTT; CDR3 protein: CSAFRTGVNTEAFF
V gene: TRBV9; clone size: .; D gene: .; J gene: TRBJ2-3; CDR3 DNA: TGTGCCAGCAGCGTTTGGGGTGGGGTCACAGATACGCAGTATTTT; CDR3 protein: CASSVWGGVTDTQYF
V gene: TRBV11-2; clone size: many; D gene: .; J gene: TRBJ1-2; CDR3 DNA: TGTGCCAGCAGCTTAGAACTTTTCTATGGCTACACCTTC; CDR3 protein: CASSLELFYGYTF